This T cell receptor (beta chain) comes out of a study of cytomegalovirus exposure and HLA in healthy donors. Study background: Roughly 85 million unique TCRs from HLA-typed donors made up an early data release.

PCR involved 60 Vbeta and 13 Jbeta primers. Profiled with immunoSEQ multiplex PCR; TCRdb holds only in-frame clones, not every one. The table shows around 95,000 clones, with roughly four fifths occurring only once. From germline, CDR1 is SGHRS and CDR2 YFSETQ. There are 13 residues in the CDR3. Germline trimming cut 4 bases from V and 11 bases from J; bases unmatched to any gene: 7. Study observations and caveats: Researchers reportedly found TCR beta sequences accurately predicted most subjects' HLA-A and HLA-B alleles. In an earlier analysis, most TCR beta V segments were productive about 87% or about 30% of the time. The study carried out a later analysis of TCR beta sequences. It associated some 18,000 of them with specific HLA alleles at a false discovery rate of 0.05.

This clone was found once. Its antigen is currently unknown. The chain employs TRBV5-1 and TRBJ1-1; 11 bases match TRBD1. This receptor was obtained from a man aged 30 to 45 in good health and CMV-seropositive. The specimen sequenced was PBMCs. CDR3 region: CASSTGQGASAFF. Written as DNA, the CDR3 is TGCGCCAGCAGCACAGGACAGGGGGCCTCGGCTTTCTTT.